The entry below gives a single T cell receptor beta chain sequence along with its context. In the original processing: Reference gene primer amplification gave estimated nucleated cell counts. Using immunoSEQ multiplex PCR, the repertoire was profiled, and TCRdb retains in-frame clones only, with some absent. That table furnishes V, J and clone size, whereas the DNA furnished D and trimming. The sample includes almost 95,000 clones, approximately 88% seen only once; the top ten take approximately 20%. V was cut by 10 bases and J by 0 bases, with 11 bases left in between. Germline V lookup: CDR1 SGHTA, CDR2 FQGNSA. The CDR3 covers 13 residues. This record belongs to a study of blood T cell repertoires in COVID-19. Overall study context: Acute-phase and convalescent COVID-19 samples originated in the United States, Italy and Spain.

Patients from Seattle were sampled longitudinally, starting during active infection. This receptor was obtained from a woman aged 55-69 years with COVID-19, enrolled during active disease. Sample: peripheral blood. The chain couples TRBV7-2 to TRBJ2-3; maybe TRBD2 (6 bases). The CDR3 region has the DNA TGTGCCAAACGGGACTCAAGCACAGATACGCAGTATTTT. Amino acids: CAKRDSSTDTQYF.